The 17 T cell receptor beta chains below all came from one sample that was sequenced in a study of T cell repertoires in cytomegalovirus infection. TCRdb called the reads again in MiXCR, with one record for every CDR3 protein. There are just under 550,000 distinct CDR3 sequences in the sample; 26% occur only once, and approximately 13% lies in the top ten. Sequenced sample: PBMCs. These receptor sequences come from a human donor in good health (CMV status not recorded). Some clones in this sample may be carry-over from other donors' samples.

The sample holds a few counts of this clonotype. The rearrangement links TRBV20-1 to TRBJ2-7; D may match TRBD1 or TRBD2 (5 bases each). Trimming removed 2 bases from V and 1 base from J, with 15 bases in between. This CDR3 is built from 15 residues. The germline CDR1 and CDR2 sequences are DFQATT and SNEGSKA (reference sequence). In DNA form, the CDR3 reads TGCAGTGCTAGACCACCGGGGCGCGGATCCTACGAGCAGTACTTC. Amino acids: CSARPPGRGSYEQYF.

In this sample, this clonotype turned up a few times. The J gene is TRBJ1-1, the V gene TRBV20-1, with 7 bases that match TRBD1. The germline gives CDR1 DFQATT, CDR2 SNEGSKA (reference sequence). Trimming cost V 3 bases and J 3 bases; bases outside gene matches: 7. The CDR3 consists of 14 residues. The CDR3 sequence is CSARETGWDTEAFF. The DNA of the CDR3 is TGCAGTGCTAGGGAGACAGGGTGGGACACTGAAGCTTTCTTT.

This rearrangement joins TRBV19 to TRBJ2-1; TRBD2 matches at 11 bases. Losses at the gene ends were 7 bases for V and 4 bases for J; bases not matched to a gene: 6. CDR3 length equals 15 residues. The germline V gene encodes CDR1 LNHDA and CDR2 SQIVND (reference sequence). The CDR3 sequence: CASKSTSGSYNEQFF. Written as DNA, the CDR3 is TGTGCCAGTAAGTCAACTAGCGGGAGTTACAATGAGCAGTTCTTC.

V and J are TRBV6-5 and TRBJ2-3; D is tentatively TRBD1 or TRBD2 (5 bases each). Germline lookup yields CDR1 MNHEY and CDR2 SVGAGI. The CDR3 is 14 amino acids. Trimming left V 4 bases short and J 4 bases short, with 12 bases between. The CDR3 region is CASSSRPGPDTQYF. CDR3 nucleotides: TGTGCCAGCAGTTCGCGTCCGGGGCCAGATACGCAGTATTTT.

This clonotype was detected only a few times. This chain joins TRBV11-2 and TRBJ2-5; 7 nucleotides match TRBD2. The CDR3 runs to 15 residues. The ends lost 1 base at V and 2 bases at J; junction bases unmatched: 4. Germline-derived CDR1 and CDR2 are SGHAT and FQNNGV. CDR3 protein: CASSLVLAYQETQYF. The CDR3 region has the DNA TGTGCCAGCAGCTTAGTACTAGCGTATCAAGAGACCCAGTACTTC.

This clonotype appeared a few times. The chain couples TRBV11-3 to TRBJ2-1; tentative D call: TRBD2 (5 bases). The CDR3 runs 18 residues. Germline V gene data show CDR1 as SGHNT and CDR2 as YENEEA. Trimming removed 0 bases at V and 4 bases at J, with 19 bases between. The CDR3 region has the DNA TGTGCCAGCAGCTTAGATCAAGGTGGGAGCGAAAGATACAATGAGCAGTTCTTC. It translates to CASSLDQGGSERYNEQFF.

This clonotype occurred a few times. The V and J genes are TRBV20-1 and TRBJ2-1, with 10 bases that match TRBD2. This CDR3 region has 15 residues. Germline CDR1 reads DFQATT; CDR2 reads SNEGSKA (reference sequence). J lost 5 bases, V lost 1 base, and 5 bases had no gene match. The CDR3 region has the DNA TGCAGTGCTAGAGGTGGGCTAGCGGGAGACAATGAGCAGTTCTTC. Translation: CSARGGLAGDNEQFF.

This clonotype was detected only a few times. The rearrangement joins TRBV12-3 or TRBV12-4 to TRBJ2-7; D might be TRBD2 (5 bases). This CDR3 spans 16 amino acids. V was clipped by 3 bases and J by 0 bases, with 15 bases between them. This CDR3 is CASSFMGSGSSYEQYV. CDR3 in DNA: TGTGCCAGCAGTTTTATGGGTTCGGGGAGCTCCTACGAGCAGTACGTC.

The chain carries TRBV7-6 and TRBJ2-3; D may be TRBD1 (6 bases). The CDR3 runs to 13 residues. Trimming cost V 7 bases and J 4 bases, with 12 bases left between them. Germline CDR1 is SGHVS and CDR2 is FNYEAQ. The CDR3 region is CASTRDNSDTQYF. The DNA of the CDR3 is TGTGCCAGCACCCGGGACAATTCAGATACGCAGTATTTT.

This clonotype was detected only a few times. The chain employs TRBV5-6 and TRBJ1-1; the D gene is possibly TRBD1 (6 bases). The CDR3 totals 17 residues. Trimming shortened V by 4 bases and J by 1 base, and 20 bases separated the two germline ends. Germline V CDR1 and CDR2: SGHDT, YYEEEE. The CDR3 loop reads CASSRTVGQPPNTEAFF. CDR3 DNA: TGTGCCAGCAGCCGGACGGTAGGACAGCCGCCGAACACTGAAGCTTTCTTT. The complete variable domain, with remaining parts taken from reference TRBV5-6 and TRBJ1-1, reads DAGVTQSPTHLIKTRGQQVTLRCSPKSGHDTVSWYQQALGQGPQFIFQYYEEEERQRGNFPDRFSGHQFPNYSSELNVNALLLGDSALYLCASSRTVGQPPNTEAFFGQGTRLTVV.

The chain combines TRBV27 with TRBJ2-1; TRBD2 agrees at 8 bases. The CDR3 is 18 residues long. Germline CDR1 and CDR2: MNHEY and SMNVEV (reference sequence). V shed 6 bases and J 5 bases; nucleotides not matched to a gene: 18. CDR3 coding DNA: TGTGCCAGCAGGAATTTGGGAGGTGCGGGAGGAATGCACAATGAGCAGTTCTTC. Its translation: CASRNLGGAGGMHNEQFF.

V gene TRBV20-1 combines with J gene TRBJ2-1; 10 positions match TRBD2. CDR3 length equals 15 residues. V dropped 5 bases and J dropped 1; count of bases not matched to a gene: 5. Per the germline V gene, CDR1 is DFQATT and CDR2 is SNEGSKA (reference sequence). The CDR3 spells CSADRTSGSYNEQFF. The CDR3, as DNA: TGCAGTGCTGATAGGACTAGCGGATCCTACAATGAGCAGTTCTTC.

This clonotype was detected only a few times. The chain has TRBV7-2 and TRBJ2-2; tentatively, D is TRBD1 (6 bases). The CDR3 covers 15 residues. With 3 bases removed from V and 1 base from J, the gap between germline ends came to 9 bases. Germline values: CDR1 SGHTA, CDR2 FQGNSA. The CDR3 reads CASSFNRVNTGELFF. The DNA of the CDR3 is TGTGCCAGCAGCTTCAACAGGGTGAACACCGGGGAGCTGTTTTTT.

This chain joins TRBV6-2 or TRBV6-3 and TRBJ2-1; 7 bases fit TRBD2. Looked up from germline, CDR1 is MNHEY and CDR2 is SVGEGT. This CDR3 is 15 amino acids long. V lost 6 bases to trimming and J lost 0 bases; unmatched junction nucleotides: 5. CDR3 bases: TGTGCCAGCAGCCCAGCGGGACCCTCCTACAATGAGCAGTTCTTC. Residues: CASSPAGPSYNEQFF.

V usage is TRBV19 and J usage is TRBJ2-2, with D unclear. The germline V and J ends were trimmed by 9 bases and 6 bases, with 20 bases remaining between them. Germline-derived CDR1 and CDR2 are LNHDA and SQIVND (reference sequence). The CDR3 has 15 residues. The CDR3, as DNA: TGTGCCAGCCTCTCAAGAGGCAGTACTTCCGGGGAGCTGTTTTTT. Translated, it gives CASLSRGSTSGELFF.

This clonotype was detected only a few times. The gene calls are TRBV7-8 and TRBJ2-3; a possible D gene is TRBD2 (5 bases). Germline V gene sequence: CDR1 SGHVS, CDR2 FQNEAQ. The CDR3 contains 16 residues. The ends were cut back, 5 bases at V and 4 bases at J, with 19 bases in the middle. The DNA for the CDR3 is TGTGCCAGCAGCCCTGCTTTGGCGGGCAGAGCAGATACGCAGTATTTT. Residues: CASSPALAGRADTQYF. Supplemented by reference TRBV7-8 and TRBJ2-3, the full variable domain reads GAGVSQSPRYKVAKRGQDVALRCDPISGHVSLFWYQQALGQGPEFLTYFQNEAQLDKSGLPSDRFFAERPEGSVSTLKIQRTQQEDSAVYLCASSPALAGRADTQYFGPGTRLTVL.

This chain connects TRBV19 to TRBJ1-2; TRBD1 aligns across 12 bases. V shed 2 bases and J 4 bases; nucleotides not matched to a gene: 2. The length of the CDR3 is 15 residues. From germline, CDR1 is LNHDA and CDR2 SQIVND (reference sequence). CDR3 residues: CASSIRDRGRYGYTF. In nucleotides, the CDR3 is TGTGCCAGTAGTATACGGGACAGGGGGCGCTATGGCTACACCTTC.